This T cell receptor beta chain is drawn from a study of blood T cell repertoires in COVID-19. As for the study in general: Sample material is recorded as cDNA or gDNA derived from T cells, B-cell-depleted T cells, or PBMCs.

Participants were aged roughly 18 to 90 years, lived in 24 US areas, and enrolled virtually. Cohort placement rested on clinical history that participants reported themselves. The repertoire was sequenced with immunoSEQ multiplex PCR; TCRdb's copy has only in-frame clones and lacks some. In the table there are some 320,000 clones, more than 70% of which are singletons. The V gene's germline CDR1 is SGDLS and CDR2 YYNGEE. Trimming stripped 0 bases from V and 1 base from J, with 8 bases between. The CDR3 is 15 amino acids. The specimen sequenced was PBMCs or T cells enriched from blood (not recorded which). This TCR was recovered from a woman aged 25 to 39 who had recovered from COVID-19. The rearrangement joins TRBV9 to TRBJ1-5; no clear D. CDR3 sequence reads: CASSVAGSSNQPQHF. The CDR3 DNA sequence: TGTGCCAGCAGCGTAGCAGGCAGCAGCAATCAGCCCCAGCATTTT.